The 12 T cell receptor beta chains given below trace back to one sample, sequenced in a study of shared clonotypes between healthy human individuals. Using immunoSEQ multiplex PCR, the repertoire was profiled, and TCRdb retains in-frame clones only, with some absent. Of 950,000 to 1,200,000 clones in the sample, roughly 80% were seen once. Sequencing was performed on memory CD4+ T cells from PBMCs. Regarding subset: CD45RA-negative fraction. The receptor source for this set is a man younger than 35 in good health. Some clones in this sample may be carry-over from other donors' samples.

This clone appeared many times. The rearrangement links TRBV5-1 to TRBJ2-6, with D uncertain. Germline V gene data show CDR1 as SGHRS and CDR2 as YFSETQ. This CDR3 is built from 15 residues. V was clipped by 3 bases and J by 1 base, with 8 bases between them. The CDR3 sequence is CASSSAGSGANVLTF. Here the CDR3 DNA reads TGCGCCAGCAGCTCGGCAGGTTCTGGGGCCAACGTCCTGACTTTC.

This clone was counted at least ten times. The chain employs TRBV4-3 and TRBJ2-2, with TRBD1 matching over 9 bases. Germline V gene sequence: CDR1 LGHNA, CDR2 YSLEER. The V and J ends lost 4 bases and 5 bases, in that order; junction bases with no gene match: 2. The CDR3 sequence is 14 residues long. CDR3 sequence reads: CASSPGTGTGELFF. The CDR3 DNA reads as TGCGCCAGCAGCCCTGGGACAGGGACCGGGGAGCTGTTTTTT.

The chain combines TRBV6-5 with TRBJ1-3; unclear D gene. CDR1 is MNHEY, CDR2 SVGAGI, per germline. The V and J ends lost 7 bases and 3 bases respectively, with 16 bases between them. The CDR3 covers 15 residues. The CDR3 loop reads CASMALVAGGNTIYF. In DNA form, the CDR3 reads TGTGCCAGCATGGCTTTGGTGGCTGGTGGAAACACCATATATTTT.

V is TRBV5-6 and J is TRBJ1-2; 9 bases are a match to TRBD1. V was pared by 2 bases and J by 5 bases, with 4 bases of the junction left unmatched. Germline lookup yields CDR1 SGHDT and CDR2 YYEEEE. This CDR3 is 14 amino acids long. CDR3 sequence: CASSLGGQGYGYTF. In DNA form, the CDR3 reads TGTGCCAGCAGCTTAGGAGGACAGGGGTATGGCTACACCTTC.

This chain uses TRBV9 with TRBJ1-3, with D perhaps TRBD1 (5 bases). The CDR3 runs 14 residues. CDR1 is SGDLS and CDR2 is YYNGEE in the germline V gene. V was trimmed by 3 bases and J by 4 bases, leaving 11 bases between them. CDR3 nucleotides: TGTGCCAGCAGCGAGTGGGACGGAGGAAACACCATATATTTT. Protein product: CASSEWDGGNTIYF.

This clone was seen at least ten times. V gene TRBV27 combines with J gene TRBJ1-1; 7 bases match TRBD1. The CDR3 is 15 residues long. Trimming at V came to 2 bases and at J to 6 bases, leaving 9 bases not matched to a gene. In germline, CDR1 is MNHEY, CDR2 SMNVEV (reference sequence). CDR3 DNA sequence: TGTGCCAGCAGTTTAAAAGTACAGGGGAAGTCTGAAGCTTTCTTT. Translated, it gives CASSLKVQGKSEAFF.

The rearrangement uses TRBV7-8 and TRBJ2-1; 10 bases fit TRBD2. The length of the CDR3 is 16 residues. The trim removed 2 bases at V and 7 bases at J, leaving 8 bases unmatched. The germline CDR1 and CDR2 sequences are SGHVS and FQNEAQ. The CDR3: CASSLQSGRVGNEQFF. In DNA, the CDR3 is TGTGCCAGCAGCTTACAGAGCGGGAGGGTGGGTAATGAGCAGTTCTTC.

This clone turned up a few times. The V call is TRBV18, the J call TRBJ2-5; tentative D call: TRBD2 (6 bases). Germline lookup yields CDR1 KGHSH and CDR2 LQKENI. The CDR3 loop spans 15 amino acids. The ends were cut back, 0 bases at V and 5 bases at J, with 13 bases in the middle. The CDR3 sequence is CASSPPRGGDETQYF. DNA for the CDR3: TGTGCCAGCTCACCACCCCGAGGCGGGGATGAGACCCAGTACTTC.

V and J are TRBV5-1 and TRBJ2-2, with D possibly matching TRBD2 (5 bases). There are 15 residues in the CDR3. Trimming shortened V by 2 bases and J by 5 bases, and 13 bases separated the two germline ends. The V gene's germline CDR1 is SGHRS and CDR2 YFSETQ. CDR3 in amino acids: CASSFGGSETGELFF. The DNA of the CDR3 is TGCGCCAGCAGCTTCGGAGGAAGTGAGACCGGGGAGCTGTTTTTT.

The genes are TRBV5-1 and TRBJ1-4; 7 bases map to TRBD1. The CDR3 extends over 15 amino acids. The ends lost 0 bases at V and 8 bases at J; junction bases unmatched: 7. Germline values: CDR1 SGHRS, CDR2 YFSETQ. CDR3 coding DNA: TGCGCCAGCAGCTTGGACCTGACAGGGAGGGAAAAACTGTTTTTT. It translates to CASSLDLTGREKLFF.

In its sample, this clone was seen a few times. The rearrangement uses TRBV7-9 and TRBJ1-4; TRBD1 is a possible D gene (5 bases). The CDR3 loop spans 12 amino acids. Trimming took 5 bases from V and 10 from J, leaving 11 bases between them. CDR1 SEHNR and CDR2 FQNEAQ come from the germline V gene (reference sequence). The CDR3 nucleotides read TGTGCCAGCAGCCAAGGGGAGGGAAAACTGTTTTTT. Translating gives CASSQGEGKLFF.

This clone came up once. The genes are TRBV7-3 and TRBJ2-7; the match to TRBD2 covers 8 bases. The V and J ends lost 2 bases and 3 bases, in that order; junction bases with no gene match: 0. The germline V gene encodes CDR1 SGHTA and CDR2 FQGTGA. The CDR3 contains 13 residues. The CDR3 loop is CASSLLAGYEQYF. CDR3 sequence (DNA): TGTGCCAGCAGCTTACTAGCGGGCTACGAGCAGTACTTC. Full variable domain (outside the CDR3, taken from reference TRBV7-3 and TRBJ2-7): GAGVSQTPSNKVTEKGKYVELRCDPISGHTALYWYRQSLGQGPEFLIYFQGTGAADDSGLPNDRFFAVRPEGSVSTLKIQRTERGDSAVYLCASSLLAGYEQYFGPGTRLTVT.